This is a list of T cell receptor beta chains from one sample in a study of T cells in tuberculosis. Profiling relied on immunoSEQ multiplex PCR, and the TCRdb table lists in-frame clones only, not all of them. Of roughly 41,000 clones in the sample, 90% to 95% were seen once. Sequencing input: PBMCs. The receptors stem from a donor between 10 and 35 years old with latent tuberculosis or without tuberculosis infection. Some clones in this sample may be carry-over from other donors' samples. CDR3s include the opening cysteine and the closing phenylalanine or tryptophan. A D gene is named only where the DNA matches it firmly. Clone size is given for some rows only: seen once, a few or many times, or a class if the clone is expanded.

few	TRBV9	.	TRBJ2-1	CASSGDQWSSYNEQFF	TGTGCCAGCAGCGGCGATCAATGGAGCTCCTACAATGAGCAGTTCTTC
.	TRBV4-1	.	TRBJ1-2	CASTKRIEGGGYTF	TGCGCCAGCACCAAGAGGATTGAAGGAGGTGGCTACACCTTC
.	TRBV2	.	TRBJ1-1	CASSREVAEAFF	TGTGCCAGCAGCAGGGAAGTAGCTGAAGCTTTCTTT
.	TRBV7-2	.	TRBJ1-4	CASSAPQGSTNEKLFF	TGTGCCAGCAGCGCCCCCCAGGGTTCAACTAATGAAAAACTGTTTTTT
.	TRBV6-5	.	TRBJ2-7	CASGGRRGYEQYF	TGTGCCAGCGGGGGAAGGCGGGGCTACGAGCAGTACTTC
once	TRBV6-6	.	TRBJ1-2	CASSYRAGGEDGYTF	TGTGCCAGCAGTTACCGGGCCGGGGGAGAGGATGGCTACACCTTC
.	TRBV2	TRBD1	TRBJ1-1	CASDRGASNTEAFF	TGTGCCAGCGACAGGGGCGCATCGAACACTGAAGCTTTCTTT
.	TRBV6-5	TRBD1	TRBJ2-1	CASSRQGYNEQFF	TGTGCCAGCAGTAGACAGGGGTACAATGAGCAGTTCTTC
once	TRBV5-6	TRBD1	TRBJ1-5	CASSNQDRVNQPQHF	TGTGCCAGCAGCAACCAGGACAGGGTCAATCAGCCCCAGCATTTT
.	TRBV5-6	TRBD1	TRBJ2-4	CASSPRDDREAKNIQYF	TGTGCCAGCAGCCCACGGGACGACAGGGAAGCCAAAAACATTCAGTACTTC
once	TRBV7-8	.	TRBJ2-1	CASSQGGRGLFF	TGTGCCAGCAGCCAGGGGGGCAGGGGACTGTTCTTC
.	TRBV19	.	TRBJ2-1	CASSIGTYNEQFF	TGTGCCAGTAGTATAGGGACTTACAATGAGCAGTTCTTC
once	TRBV6-5	.	TRBJ2-7	CASSSRPSGNYEQYF	TGTGCCAGCAGTTCCCGGCCCAGCGGTAACTACGAGCAGTACTTC
once	TRBV7-2	TRBD2	TRBJ2-1	CASSVTGTRNNEQFF	TGTGCCAGCAGCGTCACCGGGACTAGAAACAATGAGCAGTTCTTC
.	TRBV6-5	.	TRBJ1-1	CASSHRLGNTEAFF	TGTGCCAGCAGTCACAGGTTGGGGAACACTGAAGCTTTCTTT
.	TRBV5-1	.	TRBJ1-1	CASSVTLGGTEAFF	TGCGCCAGCAGCGTAACTTTGGGGGGCACTGAAGCTTTCTTT
once	TRBV11-2	TRBD2	TRBJ2-5	CASGLETSGGETQYF	TGTGCCAGCGGTCTTGAGACTAGCGGGGGAGAGACCCAGTACTTC
few	TRBV5-6	TRBD1	TRBJ2-1	CASSAGQGTYNEQFF	TGTGCCAGCAGCGCCGGACAGGGGACTTACAATGAGCAGTTCTTC
.	TRBV27	.	TRBJ1-2	CASSPAGRGGYTF	TGTGCCAGCAGTCCCGCAGGGCGGGGTGGCTACACCTTC
.	TRBV7-2	TRBD1	TRBJ2-7	CASSPLGQGRREQYF	TGTGCCAGCAGCCCCCTGGGACAGGGACGGCGCGAGCAGTACTTC
few	TRBV6-1	.	TRBJ2-7	CASSLEGASYEQYF	TGTGCCAGCAGTTTGGAGGGGGCCTCCTACGAGCAGTACTTC
.	TRBV5-5	.	TRBJ2-2	CASRPTVPGELFF	TGTGCCAGCAGGCCGACAGTTCCAGGGGAGCTGTTTTTT
.	TRBV5-1	TRBD2	TRBJ2-2	CASSLGLAATGELFF	TGCGCCAGCAGCTTAGGACTAGCGGCAACCGGGGAGCTGTTTTTT
.	TRBV6-5	TRBD1	TRBJ2-7	CASSRTGGQEQYF	TGTGCCAGCAGCCGTACAGGGGGGCAAGAGCAGTACTTC
.	TRBV6-6	TRBD1	TRBJ1-1	CATLRPRGQGNTEAFF	TGTGCCACCCTCAGGCCCCGCGGACAGGGGAACACTGAAGCTTTCTTT
.	TRBV10-1	TRBD2	TRBJ2-3	CASSGLAGGPSTDTQYF	TGCGCCAGCAGTGGACTAGCGGGGGGTCCCAGCACAGATACGCAGTATTTT
.	TRBV10-3	.	TRBJ2-1	CAISAVLNEQFF	TGTGCCATCAGTGCAGTGTTGAATGAGCAGTTCTTC
.	TRBV4-3	TRBD2	TRBJ2-5	CASSQDPGLAAQEAQYF	TGCGCCAGCAGCCAAGATCCTGGACTAGCGGCCCAAGAGGCCCAGTACTTC
.	TRBV27	.	TRBJ1-5	CASRFLDGVNQPQHF	TGTGCCAGCAGATTTCTAGACGGGGTCAATCAGCCCCAGCATTTT
.	TRBV7-6	.	TRBJ2-2	CASSLSTGPTGELFF	TGTGCCAGCAGCTTAAGTACAGGGCCCACCGGGGAGCTGTTTTTT
.	TRBV18	.	TRBJ2-7	CASSPIRAGVSEQYF	TGTGCCAGCTCACCAATTCGGGCAGGGGTTAGCGAGCAGTACTTC
.	TRBV27	TRBD1	TRBJ1-5	CASSSGQGWDNQPQHF	TGTGCCAGCAGTTCCGGACAGGGATGGGACAATCAGCCCCAGCATTTT
.	TRBV5-1	.	TRBJ1-2	CASSLDGVVRYRRQGEEGGYTF	TGCGCCAGCAGCTTGGATGGTGTTGTCCGGTATCGGCGGCAGGGCGAAGAAGGCGGCTACACCTTC
once	TRBV5-1	TRBD1	TRBJ2-3	CASRDLQGADTQYF	TGCGCCAGCAGAGACCTTCAGGGGGCAGATACGCAGTATTTT
.	TRBV4-3	.	TRBJ2-6	CASSQEAVTGANVLTF	TGCGCCAGCAGCCAAGAAGCCGTTACTGGGGCCAACGTCCTGACTTTC
.	TRBV6-5	.	TRBJ2-1	CASSYRASSYNEQFF	TGTGCCAGCAGTTACCGAGCTAGCTCCTACAATGAGCAGTTCTTC
.	TRBV7-8	TRBD1	TRBJ1-1	CASSSRQGPGTEAFF	TGTGCCAGCAGCTCACGACAGGGGCCAGGCACTGAAGCTTTCTTT
once	TRBV4-3	.	TRBJ1-2	CASSQDRGFYGYTF	TGCGCCAGCAGCCAAGATCGGGGGTTCTATGGCTACACCTTC
.	TRBV19	TRBD2	TRBJ2-5	CASSMILGTSGGFGETQYF	TGTGCCAGTAGTATGATCCTCGGGACTAGCGGGGGGTTCGGAGAGACCCAGTACTTC
.	TRBV19	.	TRBJ2-1	CASSDHDKEVYNEQFF	TGTGCCAGTAGCGATCATGACAAGGAGGTATACAATGAGCAGTTCTTC
.	TRBV9	.	TRBJ2-3	CASSVVAVDTQYF	TGTGCCAGCAGCGTAGTGGCAGTTGATACGCAGTATTTT
.	TRBV27	.	TRBJ1-6	CASSLSGRAGSPLHF	TGTGCCAGCAGTTTATCGGGCAGGGCAGGGTCACCCCTCCACTTT
.	TRBV5-6	TRBD1	TRBJ1-1	CASSGTGARGTEAFF	TGTGCCAGCAGCGGTACAGGGGCCCGGGGAACTGAAGCTTTCTTT
.	TRBV6-1	.	TRBJ2-7	CASSESRGRYEQYF	TGTGCCAGCAGTGAATCGAGAGGGAGATACGAGCAGTACTTC
.	TRBV4-1	TRBD2	TRBJ2-1	CASSQVPGLAGGRNEQFF	TGCGCCAGCAGCCAAGTCCCGGGACTAGCGGGGGGGCGAAATGAGCAGTTCTTC
.	TRBV19	.	TRBJ1-1	CASSKRQNTEAFF	TGTGCCAGTAGTAAGCGGCAAAACACTGAAGCTTTCTTT
.	TRBV6-5	.	TRBJ1-2	CASSHPTGVNYGYTF	TGTGCCAGCAGTCATCCGACAGGAGTTAACTATGGCTACACCTTC
.	TRBV4-3	.	TRBJ1-2	CASSQDRVRGAGGYTF	TGCGCCAGCAGCCAAGACCGGGTACGGGGGGCTGGTGGCTACACCTTC